The sequence of this TCR beta chain was determined in a study of CXCR3-negative and CXCR3-positive naive CD8 T cells. UMI-labeled 5' RACE TRB cDNA libraries were prepared from the cells. Reanalyzing the 5' RACE reads, TCRdb keeps one entry per CDR3 protein, without DNA. Recorded for this sample: 100,000 to 150,000 distinct CDR3 sequences. Sample: naive CXCR3- CD8+ T cells from blood. Subset indicated: CD45RO-CCR7+CD27+CD95- naive CD8+ T cells lacking CXCR3 (TNR3-). The TCR comes from a human donor in good health. Some clones in this sample may be carry-over from other donors' samples.

The CDR3 loop reads CASSILDRGWGTDTQYF. The chain uses TRBV7-2 and TRBJ2-3; TCRdb returns TRBD1, unconfirmable since there is no DNA. The CDR3 runs to 17 residues. Per germline, CDR1 SGHTA and CDR2 FQGNSA.